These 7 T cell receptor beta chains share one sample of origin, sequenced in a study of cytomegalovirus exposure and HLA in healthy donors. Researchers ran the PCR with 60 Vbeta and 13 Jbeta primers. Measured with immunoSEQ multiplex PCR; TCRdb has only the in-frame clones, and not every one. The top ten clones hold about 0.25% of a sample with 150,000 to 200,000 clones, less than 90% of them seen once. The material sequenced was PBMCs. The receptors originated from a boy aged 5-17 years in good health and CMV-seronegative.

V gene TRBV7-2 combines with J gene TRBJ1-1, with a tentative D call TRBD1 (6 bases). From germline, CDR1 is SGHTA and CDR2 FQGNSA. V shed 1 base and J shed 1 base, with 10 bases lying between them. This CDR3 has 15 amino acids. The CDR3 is CASSLVLGQNTEAFF. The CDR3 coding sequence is TGTGCCAGCAGCTTAGTACTGGGACAGAACACTGAAGCTTTCTTT.

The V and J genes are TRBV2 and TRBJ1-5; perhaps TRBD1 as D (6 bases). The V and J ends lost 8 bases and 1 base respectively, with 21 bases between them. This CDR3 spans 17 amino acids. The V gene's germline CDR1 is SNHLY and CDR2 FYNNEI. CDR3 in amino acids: CASCAEQGLRSNQPQHF. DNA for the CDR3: TGTGCCAGCTGCGCCGAACAGGGTCTTAGGAGCAATCAGCCCCAGCATTTT.

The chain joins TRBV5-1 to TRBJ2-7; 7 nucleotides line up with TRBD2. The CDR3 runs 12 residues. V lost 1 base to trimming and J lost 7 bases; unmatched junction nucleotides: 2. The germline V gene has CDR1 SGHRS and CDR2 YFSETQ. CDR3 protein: CASSLRGDEQYF. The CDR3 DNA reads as TGCGCCAGCAGCTTGCGGGGGGATGAGCAGTACTTC.

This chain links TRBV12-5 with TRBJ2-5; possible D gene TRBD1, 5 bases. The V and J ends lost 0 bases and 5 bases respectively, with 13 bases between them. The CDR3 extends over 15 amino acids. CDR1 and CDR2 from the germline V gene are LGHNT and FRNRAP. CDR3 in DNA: TGTGCTAGTGGTTTGGTAGATCAGGGCGTGGAGACCCAGTACTTC. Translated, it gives CASGLVDQGVETQYF.

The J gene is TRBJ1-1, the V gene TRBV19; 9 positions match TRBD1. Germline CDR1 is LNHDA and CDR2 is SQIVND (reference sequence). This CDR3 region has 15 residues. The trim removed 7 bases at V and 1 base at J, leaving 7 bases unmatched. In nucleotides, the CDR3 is TGTGCCAGTAAACCTCCGGGACAGGGGAACACTGAAGCTTTCTTT. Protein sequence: CASKPPGQGNTEAFF.

The chain's CDR3 is CAWRAGSVTEAFF. The CDR3 bases are TGTGCCTGGAGGGCGGGGTCCGTCACTGAAGCTTTCTTT. The chain is built from TRBV30 and TRBJ1-1; D not certain. The CDR3 runs 13 residues. V shed 3 bases and J shed 4 bases, with 12 bases lying between them. The germline gives CDR1 GTSNPN, CDR2 SVGIG (reference sequence).

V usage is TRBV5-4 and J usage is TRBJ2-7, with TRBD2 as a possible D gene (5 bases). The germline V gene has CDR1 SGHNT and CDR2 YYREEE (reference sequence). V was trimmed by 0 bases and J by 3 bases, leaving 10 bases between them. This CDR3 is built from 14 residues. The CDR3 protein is CASSLGSSHYEQYF. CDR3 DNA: TGTGCCAGCAGCTTGGGTTCTAGCCACTACGAGCAGTACTTC.